Listed here are 14 T cell receptor beta chains from one sample, sequenced in a study of shared clonotypes between healthy human individuals. Sequenced by immunoSEQ multiplex PCR; TCRdb stores in-frame clones only, minus some. The table includes millions of clones, approximately 90% detected once. What was sequenced was naive CD4+ T cells sorted from blood. Subset: CD45RA+ positively selected. Receptors were obtained from a man between 18 and 35 years old in good health.

The CDR3 loop is CASSQDLWEGISYNEQFF. The CDR3, as DNA: TGCGCCAGCAGCCAAGATCTGTGGGAGGGAATCTCCTACAATGAGCAGTTCTTC. This chain links TRBV4-3 with TRBJ2-1; 7 bases map to TRBD2. Germline trimming cut 0 bases from V and 0 bases from J; bases unmatched to any gene: 8. Germline V gives CDR1 LGHNA, CDR2 YSLEER. The CDR3 is made up of 18 amino acids.

The chain is built from TRBV7-8 and TRBJ2-1; 7 nucleotides match TRBD2. The CDR3 extends over 14 amino acids. Germline V gene sequence: CDR1 SGHVS, CDR2 FQNEAQ. The J segment lost 7 bases and the V segment lost 4 bases, leaving 7 bases of the junction unmatched. This chain's CDR3 is CASSSIGTINEQFF. For the CDR3, the DNA is TGTGCCAGCAGCTCAATTGGGACTATAAATGAGCAGTTCTTC.

CDR3 sequence reads: CASSPRGDGELFF. The CDR3 DNA is TGTGCCAGCAGCCCCAGGGGGGACGGGGAGCTGTTTTTT. The chain has TRBV11-2 and TRBJ2-2; maybe TRBD1 (7 bases). This CDR3 comprises 13 residues. Trimming took off 5 bases at V and 7 bases at J, with 11 bases between the two ends. CDR1 is SGHAT, CDR2 FQNNGV, per germline.

V usage is TRBV18 and J usage is TRBJ2-1; 7 bases fit TRBD2. CDR3 length equals 15 residues. The germline V gene encodes CDR1 KGHSH and CDR2 LQKENI. V shed 3 bases, J shed 2 bases, and the junction held 4 bases outside the gene matches. This CDR3 reads CASSPLSGTYNEQFF. CDR3 nucleotides: TGTGCCAGCTCACCTTTGAGCGGGACCTACAATGAGCAGTTCTTC.

A few counts support this clone. V and J are TRBV10-3 and TRBJ1-5; D remains unclear. CDR3 size: 13 residues. Germline values: CDR1 ENHRY, CDR2 SYGVKD. Trimming removed 5 bases from V and 6 bases from J, with 11 bases in between. The CDR3 DNA reads TGTGCCATCAGTAAGGAGGCGGGTCAGCCCCAGCATTTT. It specifies CAISKEAGQPQHF.

The chain has TRBV25-1 and TRBJ1-6; 12 nucleotides match TRBD1. Germline V CDR1 and CDR2: MGHDK, SYGVNS. V lost 7 bases, J lost 10 bases, and 14 bases stayed unmatched. CDR3 length: 17 residues. The CDR3 is CASMVGVGTGGRSPLHF. The CDR3 region has the DNA TGTGCCAGCATGGTCGGAGTCGGGACAGGGGGCAGGTCACCCCTCCACTTT.

A word on this clone: Other DNA sequences within the sample encode an identical CDR3. The genes are TRBV2 and TRBJ1-6; possible D gene TRBD1, 6 bases. The CDR3 has 13 amino acids. Germline-derived CDR1 and CDR2 are SNHLY and FYNNEI. V lost 6 bases and J lost 5, with 8 bases in between. This CDR3 is CASRDRDNSPLHF. CDR3 in DNA: TGTGCCAGCAGGGACAGAGATAATTCACCCCTCCACTTT.

This clone has a single count. Here the CDR3 reads CASSPAGTGAYEQYF. The CDR3 DNA reads as TGTGCCAGCAGTCCCGCCGGGACAGGGGCCTACGAGCAGTACTTC. V usage is TRBV6-5 and J usage is TRBJ2-7, with 10 positions matching TRBD1. The CDR3 length is 15 residues. CDR1 MNHEY and CDR2 SVGAGI come from the germline V gene. V lost 5 bases, J lost 2 bases, and 6 bases stayed unmatched.

Comment on this clone: The sample holds other DNA sequences that translate to the same CDR3. This chain uses TRBV2 with TRBJ2-7; D not resolved. The CDR3 spans 10 residues. V gave up 2 bases and J gave up 6 bases, with 2 bases separating them. The V gene's germline CDR1 is SNHLY and CDR2 FYNNEI. The CDR3 bases are TGTGCCAGCAGTGAAAGCGAGCAGTACTTC. Protein sequence: CASSESEQYF.

With regard to this clone: This sample also contains other DNA sequences that code for the same CDR3. The V call is TRBV6-1, the J call TRBJ1-5; 8 bases match TRBD1. The CDR3 length is 15 residues. Trimming cost V 4 bases and J 0 bases; bases outside gene matches: 2. Germline V CDR1 and CDR2: MNHNS, SASEGT. In DNA, the CDR3 is TGTGCCAGCAGTGTGACAGGGGCTAGCAATCAGCCCCAGCATTTT. Translating gives CASSVTGASNQPQHF.

This clone was detected once. V usage is TRBV6-1 and J usage is TRBJ2-3, with 8 bases that match TRBD1. Germline loops: CDR1 MNHNS, CDR2 SASEGT. The CDR3 has 15 amino acids. V shed 6 bases, J shed 1 base, and the junction held 6 bases outside the gene matches. Here the CDR3 DNA reads TGTGCCAGCAGGCCAGGGGGCGGGCGCACAGATACGCAGTATTTT. This sequence encodes CASRPGGGRTDTQYF.

The V call is TRBV4-1, the J call TRBJ2-4; 7 positions match TRBD2. The CDR3 covers 19 residues. From germline, CDR1 is MGHRA and CDR2 YSYEKL. Trimming removed 4 bases from V and 4 bases from J; junction bases left unmatched: 19. The CDR3 spells CASSPSPSGGEAGKNIQYF. The CDR3 DNA reads as TGCGCCAGCAGCCCAAGCCCTAGCGGTGGAGAGGCCGGGAAAAACATTCAGTACTTC.

The rearrangement joins TRBV27 to TRBJ1-2; tentatively, D is TRBD1 (5 bases). The V and J ends lost 11 bases and 4 bases respectively, with 23 bases between them. CDR1 and CDR2 (germline): MNHEY, SMNVEV (reference sequence). The CDR3 runs 15 residues. CDR3 residues: CASGGGWADVYGYTF. CDR3 nucleotides: TGTGCCTCCGGGGGAGGGTGGGCCGATGTCTATGGCTACACCTTC.

The genes are TRBV11-2 and TRBJ1-1; D gene ambiguous. CDR1 SGHAT and CDR2 FQNNGV come from the germline V gene. The CDR3 has 13 residues. V lost 6 bases to trimming and J lost 6 bases, with 14 bases between them. Here the CDR3 DNA reads TGTGCCAGCAGGCAAACGGGGAGCGCTGAAGCTTTCTTT. Translated, it gives CASRQTGSAEAFF.